This T cell receptor (beta chain) was identified in a study of CD8 T cells in ankylosing spondylitis. Study-wide results and caveats: Prior work had noted some motif variants in reactive arthritis blood and synovial fluid.

TCRdb called the 5' RACE reads again in MiXCR, with one record for every CDR3 protein. This table has approximately 290,000 distinct CDR3 sequences, about a fifth appearing once. Trimming at V came to 2 bases and at J to 5 bases, leaving 5 bases not matched to a gene. Germline V gene data show CDR1 as KGHSH and CDR2 as LQKENI. This CDR3 comprises 14 residues. A word on this clonotype: The target antigen is unknown.

This chain uses TRBV18 with TRBJ2-5; 7 bases map to TRBD1. The specimen sequenced was blood, either unsorted or a sorted T cell fraction (not recorded which). The TCR sequence derives from a female donor with ankylosing spondylitis or in good health (not recorded which). In DNA, the CDR3 is TGTGCCAGCTCACCAGGGACAGTAAGGGAGACCCAGTACTTC. Translated, it gives CASSPGTVRETQYF.